The 26 T cell receptor beta chains below come from one sample, sequenced in a study of T cell repertoires in cytomegalovirus infection. One entry per CDR3 protein, called by TCRdb with MiXCR from the reads. The sample includes approximately 730,000 distinct CDR3 sequences, roughly 30% seen only once; the top ten take roughly 18%. Antigens for these TCRs are unknown. The sample consisted of cultured PBMCs, taken from culture after CMV antigen stimulation. These receptors were taken from a human donor in good health (CMV status not recorded). Some clones in this sample may be carry-over from other donors' samples.

The chain recombines TRBV20-1 with TRBJ1-5, with D possibly being TRBD1 (5 bases). Germline V CDR1 and CDR2: DFQATT, SNEGSKA (reference sequence). The CDR3 consists of 14 residues. V lost 3 bases and J 1 base, leaving 10 bases between the germline ends. The CDR3 bases are TGCAGTGCTAGTTTGGGGGGGAGCAATCAGCCCCAGCATTTT. Translating gives CSASLGGSNQPQHF.

The chain employs TRBV7-8 and TRBJ1-2; TRBD1 is a possible D gene (5 bases). The V gene's germline CDR1 is SGHVS and CDR2 FQNEAQ. Trimming removed 1 base from V and 4 bases from J, with 13 bases in between. The CDR3 sequence is 15 residues long. This CDR3 reads CASSLVISGGYGYTF. The CDR3, as DNA: TGTGCCAGCAGCTTAGTTATCTCTGGGGGCTATGGCTACACCTTC.

The rearrangement links TRBV7-8 to TRBJ1-5, with D unclear. The CDR3 loop spans 15 amino acids. Trimming left V 5 bases short and J 5 bases short, with 16 bases between. Germline loops: CDR1 SGHVS, CDR2 FQNEAQ. This CDR3 reads CASSQGWAGDQPQHF. CDR3 sequence (DNA): TGTGCCAGCAGCCAAGGGTGGGCCGGGGATCAGCCCCAGCATTTT.

The CDR3 DNA sequence: TGTGCCAGCAGCATCCGACCAGCGGTCTACGAGCAGTACTTC. Residues: CASSIRPAVYEQYF. V gene TRBV5-5 combines with J gene TRBJ2-7; weak D call: TRBD2 (5 bases). This CDR3 spans 14 amino acids. Trimming stripped 4 bases from V and 3 bases from J, with 14 bases between. Germline V gene sequence: CDR1 SGHKS, CDR2 YYEKEE (reference sequence).

The chain carries TRBV5-4 and TRBJ2-5; the D gene is possibly TRBD1 (7 bases). The CDR3 extends over 15 amino acids. Germline V lookup: CDR1 SGHNT, CDR2 YYREEE (reference sequence). The V and J ends lost 0 bases and 7 bases respectively, with 16 bases between them. The CDR3 region has the DNA TGTGCCAGCAGCTTGGCCGGCGGGACAGTGGGGACCCAGTACTTC. Translating gives CASSLAGGTVGTQYF.

The chain has TRBV2 and TRBJ1-1, with 8 bases that match TRBD1. With V trimmed by 8 bases and J by 1 base, 6 bases remained unmatched. The germline V gene has CDR1 SNHLY and CDR2 FYNNEI. This CDR3 is 14 amino acids long. The CDR3, as DNA: TGTGCCAGCCCAGGACAGGGCGGGAACACTGAAGCTTTCTTT. Translated: CASPGQGGNTEAFF.

This clonotype appeared a few times. CDR3 DNA: TGTGCCAGCACTGGACCGGGAAATGAGCAGTTCTTC. Its translation is CASTGPGNEQFF. This chain connects TRBV5-4 to TRBJ2-1; possibly TRBD2 for D (5 bases). The CDR3 spans 12 residues. V was pared by 6 bases and J by 7 bases, with 11 bases between. Germline V gives CDR1 SGHNT, CDR2 YYREEE (reference sequence).

The chain uses TRBV7-6 and TRBJ1-2, with D possibly TRBD1 on 5 matching bases. This CDR3 has 18 amino acids. V was shortened by 1 base and J by 2 bases, with 20 bases between the two germline ends. CDR1 and CDR2 (germline): SGHVS, FNYEAQ. CDR3 nucleotides: TGTGCCAGCAGCTTAGATGAGGGGTGGCACCTGGTAAACTATGGCTACACCTTC. As protein: CASSLDEGWHLVNYGYTF.

The V gene is TRBV19, the J gene TRBJ2-7; D is perhaps TRBD1 (7 bases). V was cut by 5 bases and J by 3 bases, with 17 bases left in between. CDR3 length equals 15 residues. From germline, CDR1 is LNHDA and CDR2 SQIVND (reference sequence). The CDR3 region is CASSFDSGGGYEQYF. For the CDR3, the DNA is TGTGCCAGTAGTTTCGACTCAGGGGGAGGCTACGAGCAGTACTTC. The complete variable domain, with remaining parts taken from reference TRBV19 and TRBJ2-7, reads DGGITQSPKYLFRKEGQNVTLSCEQNLNHDAMYWYRQDPGQGLRLIYYSQIVNDFQKGDIAEGYSVSREKKESFPLTVTSAQKNPTAFYLCASSFDSGGGYEQYFGPGTRLTVT.

This clonotype was detected only a few times. The chain links TRBV4-3 to TRBJ2-6; TRBD1 matches at 10 bases. Trimming cost V 6 bases and J 0 bases; bases outside gene matches: 5. The length of the CDR3 is 17 residues. Germline V gene lookup returns CDR1 LGHNA and CDR2 YSLEER. CDR3 nucleotide sequence: TGCGCCAGCAGTATCGGACAGGGGGTCTCTGGGGCCAACGTCCTGACTTTC. This translates into CASSIGQGVSGANVLTF.

The CDR3 spells CASSLVAPPLHF. In DNA, the CDR3 is TGTGCCAGCAGTTTAGTTGCGCCACCCCTCCACTTT. The chain links TRBV12-3 or TRBV12-4 to TRBJ1-6; D is ambiguous. With 1 base removed from V and 11 bases from J, the gap between germline ends came to 6 bases. The CDR3 has 12 amino acids.

This clonotype has more than one count but fewer than ten. V usage is TRBV6-6 and J usage is TRBJ1-1; D is ambiguous. Trimming took 4 bases from V and 0 from J, leaving 6 bases between them. This CDR3 is 13 amino acids long. CDR1 is MNHNY and CDR2 is SVGAGI in the germline V gene (reference sequence). The CDR3 region is CASSSILNTEAFF. The CDR3 nucleotides read TGTGCCAGCAGTTCCATATTGAACACTGAAGCTTTCTTT.

The chain links TRBV19 to TRBJ1-6, with 8 bases identical to TRBD1. Germline V gene sequence: CDR1 LNHDA, CDR2 SQIVND (reference sequence). CDR3 length equals 16 residues. The trim removed 4 bases at V and 2 bases at J, leaving 4 bases unmatched. This CDR3 is CASSTGTGPYNSPLHF. CDR3 nucleotide sequence: TGTGCCAGTAGTACGGGGACAGGACCCTATAATTCACCCCTCCACTTT.

V usage is TRBV20-1 and J usage is TRBJ2-3, with 8 bases fitting TRBD1. This CDR3 comprises 15 residues. Germline CDR1 and CDR2: DFQATT and SNEGSKA (reference sequence). The V gene end was trimmed by 2 bases and the J gene end by 2 bases; junction bases not matched to a gene: 6. The CDR3 loop is CSARHRGVLTDTQYF. In DNA, the CDR3 is TGCAGTGCTAGACACAGGGGGGTCCTCACAGATACGCAGTATTTT.

J is TRBJ2-1 and V is TRBV2, with TRBD1 as a possible D gene (7 bases). The CDR3 extends over 12 amino acids. V gave up 4 bases and J gave up 11 bases, with 12 bases separating them. Germline-derived CDR1 and CDR2 are SNHLY and FYNNEI. For the CDR3, the DNA is TGTGCCAGCAGTGGCAGGGGGGAGCAGCAGTTCTTC. Encoded protein: CASSGRGEQQFF.

This clonotype has ten or more counts. The chain is built from TRBV6-1 and TRBJ2-7; no reliable D call. CDR3 size: 11 residues. Trimming took 8 bases from V and 3 from J, leaving 8 bases between them. Germline V lookup: CDR1 MNHNS, CDR2 SASEGT. The CDR3 bases are TGTGCCAGCGTAAACAGCTACGAGCAGTACTTC. Translating gives CASVNSYEQYF.

CDR3: CASSTPGGGRRAYEQYF. The CDR3 region has the DNA TGTGCCAGCAGTACCCCAGGTGGGGGACGGCGAGCCTACGAGCAGTACTTC. This sequence joins TRBV12-3 or TRBV12-4 and TRBJ2-7; D may be TRBD1 or TRBD2 (5 bases each). The V end was cut by 5 bases, the J end by 2 bases, with 22 bases between. The CDR3 sequence is 17 residues long.

The chain uses TRBV28 and TRBJ2-3, with D unclear. Trimming shortened V by 7 bases and J by 5 bases, and 16 bases separated the two germline ends. CDR1 and CDR2 (germline): MDHEN, SYDVKM. The CDR3 totals 14 residues. The CDR3: CASTVHGARDTQYF. The CDR3 DNA sequence: TGTGCCAGCACCGTCCATGGTGCAAGAGATACGCAGTATTTT. Full variable domain (outside the CDR3, taken from reference TRBV28 and TRBJ2-3): DVKVTQSSRYLVKRTGEKVFLECVQDMDHENMFWYRQDPGLGLRLIYFSYDVKMKEKGDIPEGYSVSREKKERFSLILESASTNQTSMYLCASTVHGARDTQYFGPGTRLTVL.

This chain connects TRBV7-4 to TRBJ2-1; D is uncertain. Germline V gene lookup returns CDR1 SGHVT and CDR2 SQSDAQ. V shed 5 bases and J shed 9 bases, with 14 bases lying between them. The CDR3 consists of 13 residues. DNA for the CDR3: TGTGCCAGCAGCAAGACCCCTTTGAGTGAGCAGTTCTTC. This gives the protein CASSKTPLSEQFF.

V gene TRBV20-1 combines with J gene TRBJ1-1; D is unresolved. The CDR3 covers 13 residues. Per germline, CDR1 DFQATT and CDR2 SNEGSKA (reference sequence). In DNA form, the CDR3 reads TGCAGATCGCGGTCCGACCTATACACTGAAGCTTTCTTT. Translation: CRSRSDLYTEAFF.

J is TRBJ1-2 and V is TRBV10-3; D remains ambiguous. The CDR3 has 13 amino acids. Trimming took off 3 bases at V and 1 base at J, with 6 bases between the two ends. Germline loops: CDR1 ENHRY, CDR2 SYGVKD. The CDR3 DNA follows: TGTGCCATCAGTGACCACAGTAACTATGGCTACACCTTC. Protein product: CAISDHSNYGYTF.

V gene TRBV11-2 combines with J gene TRBJ2-1; tentatively, D is TRBD2 (6 bases). V shed 5 bases and J shed 2 bases, with 16 bases lying between them. The CDR3 is 16 residues long. Germline CDR1 SGHAT, CDR2 FQNNGV. The CDR3 loop is CASSPESGLPYNEQFF. CDR3 in DNA: TGTGCCAGCAGCCCCGAGAGCGGGCTCCCCTACAATGAGCAGTTCTTC. The whole variable domain, filled in from reference TRBV11-2 and TRBJ2-1, reads EAGVAQSPRYKIIEKRQSVAFWCNPISGHATLYWYQQILGQGPKLLIQFQNNGVVDDSQLPKDRFSAERLKGVDSTLKIQPAKLEDSAVYLCASSPESGLPYNEQFFGPGTRLTVL.

The chain carries TRBV11-3 and TRBJ2-3; D is uncertain. The germline V gene has CDR1 SGHNT and CDR2 YENEEA. Trimming pared 1 base from V and 0 bases from J, leaving 11 bases between. This CDR3 region has 16 residues. CDR3 in DNA: TGTGCCAGCAGCTTAGCATGGGGTCATAGCACAGATACGCAGTATTTT. This encodes CASSLAWGHSTDTQYF.

The rearrangement uses TRBV20-1 and TRBJ2-4; D remains unclear. V lost 1 base to trimming and J lost 0 bases, with 13 bases between them. The CDR3 is 16 amino acids. Germline V lookup: CDR1 DFQATT, CDR2 SNEGSKA (reference sequence). The CDR3, as DNA: TGCAGTGCTAGAGCCGGTCTCGAGATAGCCAAAAACATTCAGTACTTC. Translating it yields CSARAGLEIAKNIQYF.

This clonotype was counted between two and nine times. The chain combines TRBV11-2 with TRBJ2-7; 8 nucleotides align to TRBD2. This CDR3 comprises 15 residues. With V trimmed by 5 bases and J by 6 bases, 12 bases remained unmatched. CDR1 and CDR2 from the germline V gene are SGHAT and FQNNGV. CDR3 coding DNA: TGTGCCAGCAGCCGGGTGAGCGGGAGATCCCCCGAGCAGTACTTC. Translating it yields CASSRVSGRSPEQYF.

The chain has TRBV19 and TRBJ1-1, with TRBD1 matching over 7 bases. The CDR3 is 14 amino acids. V shed 4 bases and J 5 bases; nucleotides not matched to a gene: 7. Per germline, CDR1 LNHDA and CDR2 SQIVND (reference sequence). For the CDR3, the DNA is TGTGCCAGTAGTAAGGGCAGGGGGAAGACTGAAGCTTTCTTT. Translated: CASSKGRGKTEAFF.